This T cell receptor (beta chain) was observed in a study of cytomegalovirus exposure and HLA in healthy donors. Primers included in the PCR were 60 Vbeta and 13 Jbeta primers. Repertoires were generated with immunoSEQ multiplex PCR, while TCRdb's copy carries only in-frame clones and drops some. The sample lists 130,000 to 150,000 clones; approximately 79% were seen once. Germline CDR1 reads LNHDA; CDR2 reads SQIVND (reference sequence). The V gene end was trimmed by 6 bases and the J gene end by 7 bases; junction bases not matched to a gene: 11. The CDR3 extends over 15 amino acids. Input material: PBMCs. The clonotype originates from a man younger than 30 in good health and CMV-seropositive. The J gene is TRBJ2-1, the V gene TRBV19, with 8 positions matching TRBD2. CDR3 DNA sequence: TGTGCCAGTAGATTTAAGCGGGAGAGCCCAAATGAGCAGTTCTTC. Translating it yields CASRFKRESPNEQFF.